Presented here are 24 T cell receptor beta chains from one specimen sequenced in a study of blood T cell repertoires in COVID-19. Method: immunoSEQ multiplex PCR; TCRdb's copy keeps in-frame clones and lacks some. The table shows 50,000 to 60,000 clones, with approximately 88% occurring only once. Input material: peripheral blood. The receptor set was obtained from a human donor in a cohort sampled during active COVID-19.

This clone showed up many times. V usage is TRBV6-5 and J usage is TRBJ1-5; D ambiguous. The CDR3 runs 13 residues. Trimming removed 7 bases at V and 0 bases at J, with 7 bases between. CDR1 is MNHEY and CDR2 is SVGAGI in the germline V gene. CDR3 loop: CASNQNSNQPQHF. The DNA for the CDR3 is TGTGCCAGCAACCAGAATAGCAATCAGCCCCAGCATTTT.

This clone was observed a single time. The J gene is TRBJ2-3, the V gene TRBV24-1; 9 nucleotides align to TRBD2. This CDR3 region has 19 residues. With V trimmed by 3 bases and J by 0 bases, 12 bases remained unmatched. Germline V gene sequence: CDR1 KGHDR, CDR2 SFDVKD. In DNA form, the CDR3 reads TGTGCCACCAGTGATCCATTAGCGGGGGCCTCTCCTAGCACAGATACGCAGTATTTT. As protein: CATSDPLAGASPSTDTQYF.

The chain carries TRBV1 and TRBJ2-2; the DNA was not used to check the table's D call, TRBD2. TRBV1 is reported as a pseudogene. This CDR3 is built from 20 residues. CDR3 region: CTSSQILAGRFYANTGELFF. The CDR3 nucleotides read TGCACCAGCAGCCAAATACTAGCGGGGCGTTTCTATGCGAACACCGGGGAGCTGTTTTTT.

V and J are TRBV7-2 and TRBJ1-2; maybe TRBD1 (6 bases). Trimming shortened V by 0 bases and J by 0 bases, and 14 bases separated the two germline ends. This CDR3 contains 17 residues. Germline V lookup: CDR1 SGHTA, CDR2 FQGNSA. CDR3 in DNA: TGTGCCAGCAGCTTAGCGACTTCCCCAGGGGCTAACTATGGCTACACCTTC. This sequence encodes CASSLATSPGANYGYTF.

J is TRBJ2-3 and V is TRBV3-1 (or the pseudogene TRBV3-2); weak D call: TRBD1 (5 bases). The CDR3 spans 14 residues. CDR1 and CDR2 (germline): LGHDT, YNNKEL (reference sequence). V was clipped by 3 bases and J by 4 bases, with 11 bases between them. DNA of the CDR3: TGTGCCAGCAGCCATAATAAAGGGGCAGATACGCAGTATTTT. It encodes CASSHNKGADTQYF.

The chain has TRBV10-3 and TRBJ1-1, with 8 nucleotides matching TRBD1. The CDR3 sequence is 12 residues long. Germline loops: CDR1 ENHRY, CDR2 SYGVKD. V trimming: 10 bases; J trimming: 4 bases; junction bases outside the gene matches: 5. The CDR3 DNA follows: TGTGCCACTAGGACAGGGACCACTGAAGCTTTCTTT. Its protein product is CATRTGTTEAFF.

The CDR3 DNA reads TGTGCCAGCACCGCTCTGCGGGATTTTGGAAACACCATATATTTT. It encodes CASTALRDFGNTIYF. The chain is built from TRBV5-6 and TRBJ1-3; D remains unclear. This CDR3 spans 15 amino acids. Trimming pared 6 bases from V and 3 bases from J, leaving 16 bases between. Germline V lookup: CDR1 SGHDT, CDR2 YYEEEE.

J is TRBJ2-7 and V is TRBV30, with D possibly being TRBD1 (6 bases). CDR3 length: 14 residues. V gave up 3 bases and J gave up 0 bases, with 12 bases separating them. Per the germline V gene, CDR1 is GTSNPN and CDR2 is SVGIG (reference sequence). The DNA of the CDR3 is TGTGCCTGGAGAGAAACAGGGAGCTCCTACGAGCAGTACGTC. Translated: CAWRETGSSYEQYV.

The chain couples TRBV5-1 to TRBJ2-7; D is possibly TRBD2 (6 bases). CDR3 size: 14 residues. The V gene's germline CDR1 is SGHRS and CDR2 YFSETQ. Trimming removed 6 bases from V and 5 bases from J, with 18 bases in between. CDR3 DNA: TGCGCCAGCACCCTGGGGAGGAGCTCGGACGAGCAGTACTTC. Translation: CASTLGRSSDEQYF.

This chain links TRBV3-1 (or the pseudogene TRBV3-2) with TRBJ1-2; 8 nucleotides align to TRBD1. This CDR3 is 16 amino acids long. Germline CDR1 LGHDT, CDR2 YNNKEL (reference sequence). Unmatched junction bases numbered 12, after V lost 2 bases and J lost 7 bases. CDR3 sequence (DNA): TGTGCCAGCAGCCAACCAACCGGGACAGGCAGTCTTGGCTACACCTTC. It codes for CASSQPTGTGSLGYTF.

V and J are TRBV10-1 and TRBJ2-1; no reliable D call. The CDR3 has 16 residues. V lost 3 bases and J 0 bases, leaving 12 bases between the germline ends. Germline lookup yields CDR1 WNHNN and CDR2 SYGVQD (reference sequence). CDR3: CASSDGGKPSYNEQFF. CDR3 nucleotides: TGCGCCAGCAGTGACGGCGGTAAGCCCTCCTACAATGAGCAGTTCTTC.

The J gene is TRBJ1-5, the V gene TRBV2, with 7 bases aligning to TRBD1. Germline CDR1 reads SNHLY; CDR2 reads FYNNEI. The CDR3 loop spans 16 amino acids. The junction had 4 bases not matched to a gene; V was cut back by 0 bases and J by 2 bases. The CDR3 region is CASSEATGTRNQPQHF. The CDR3, as DNA: TGTGCCAGCAGTGAAGCGACAGGGACTCGCAATCAGCCCCAGCATTTT.

The chain uses TRBV6-5 and TRBJ1-1; 8 nucleotides match TRBD1. There are 13 residues in the CDR3. CDR1 and CDR2 (germline): MNHEY, SVGAGI. The trim removed 8 bases at V and 4 bases at J, leaving 6 bases unmatched. The CDR3 sequence: CASQATGGTEAFF. CDR3 nucleotide sequence: TGTGCCAGCCAAGCCACAGGGGGCACTGAAGCTTTCTTT.

The rearrangement uses TRBV28 and TRBJ1-1; TRBD1 matches 7 bases. The trim removed 8 bases at V and 4 bases at J, leaving 19 bases unmatched. Germline V CDR1 and CDR2: MDHEN, SYDVKM. This CDR3 contains 17 residues. The CDR3 DNA reads as TGTGCCAGCCCCCCTTTGGGGACAGCCCTCTCCGGCACTGAAGCTTTCTTT. Its translation: CASPPLGTALSGTEAFF.

The chain employs TRBV19 and TRBJ2-3; 9 bases are shared with TRBD1. V lost 5 bases to trimming and J lost 4 bases; unmatched junction nucleotides: 4. There are 14 residues in the CDR3. The germline V gene has CDR1 LNHDA and CDR2 SQIVND (reference sequence). The CDR3, as DNA: TGTGCCAGTAGTGTGGGACAGGGATCAGATACGCAGTATTTT. Translating gives CASSVGQGSDTQYF.

The chain recombines TRBV6-1 with TRBJ1-6; D might be TRBD1 (5 bases). Trimming removed 2 bases at V and 9 bases at J, with 14 bases between. The CDR3 length is 15 residues. In germline, CDR1 is MNHNS, CDR2 SASEGT. The DNA for the CDR3 is TGTGCCAGCAGTGAAAGCAGGGCAGCTGCTTCACCCCTCCACTTT. It translates to CASSESRAAASPLHF.

This rearrangement joins TRBV28 to TRBJ1-5; D gene unclear. V lost 3 bases, J lost 4 bases, and 13 bases lay in between. Germline V gene data show CDR1 as MDHEN and CDR2 as SYDVKM. This CDR3 contains 15 residues. The CDR3 DNA is TGTGCCAGCAGTTTTGGGGTTCGAGGGAATCAGCCCCAGCATTTT. Its translation: CASSFGVRGNQPQHF.

This clone counts as hyperexpanded. This chain connects TRBV27 to TRBJ1-1; 8 bases agree with TRBD1. From germline, CDR1 is MNHEY and CDR2 SMNVEV (reference sequence). This CDR3 has 16 residues. V was clipped by 3 bases and J by 3 bases; unmatched bases: 9. The CDR3 region is CASSLWQGAPYTEAFF. CDR3 DNA: TGTGCCAGCAGTTTGTGGCAGGGGGCCCCATACACTGAAGCTTTCTTT.

CDR3 region: CASSYSARLNTEAFF. CDR3 bases: TGTGCCAGCAGTTACTCGGCGCGGTTGAACACTGAAGCTTTCTTT. The rearrangement links TRBV6-5 to TRBJ1-1, with D hard to call. Germline CDR1 MNHEY, CDR2 SVGAGI. Trimming removed 0 bases from V and 0 bases from J, with 8 bases in between. The CDR3 spans 15 residues.

This clone was observed once. The chain combines TRBV28 with TRBJ1-2; 7 bases fit TRBD1. Germline V gives CDR1 MDHEN, CDR2 SYDVKM. This CDR3 is 16 amino acids long. After removal of 5 bases from V and 5 bases from J, the junction contained 14 bases not matched to a gene. The DNA of the CDR3 is TGTGCCAGCAGTCCCGCCGGGACAGCTGTAGGGTATGGCTACACCTTC. Amino acids: CASSPAGTAVGYGYTF.

The chain uses TRBV11-2 and TRBJ2-1; 10 bases align to TRBD1. The CDR3 sequence is 17 residues long. The J segment lost 0 bases and the V segment lost 5 bases, leaving 7 bases of the junction unmatched. The germline CDR1 and CDR2 sequences are SGHAT and FQNNGV. For the CDR3, the DNA is TGTGCCAGCAGCAAGACAGGGGGCTCAAGCTCCTACAATGAGCAGTTCTTC. As protein: CASSKTGGSSSYNEQFF. The variable domain in full, with the rest retrieved from reference TRBV11-2 and TRBJ2-1, is EAGVAQSPRYKIIEKRQSVAFWCNPISGHATLYWYQQILGQGPKLLIQFQNNGVVDDSQLPKDRFSAERLKGVDSTLKIQPAKLEDSAVYLCASSKTGGSSSYNEQFFGPGTRLTVL.

J is TRBJ2-5 and V is TRBV7-2, with 16 bases that match TRBD2. The CDR3 is made up of 16 amino acids. Germline CDR1 SGHTA, CDR2 FQGNSA. After removal of 4 bases from V and 5 bases from J, the junction contained 4 bases not matched to a gene. The CDR3 reads CASSSGLAGGRETQYF. The CDR3 nucleotides read TGTGCCAGCAGCTCGGGACTAGCGGGAGGGCGGGAGACCCAGTACTTC. Complete variable domain (other parts from reference TRBV7-2 and TRBJ2-5): GAGVSQSPSNKVTEKGKDVELRCDPISGHTALYWYRQSLGQGLEFLIYFQGNSAPDKSGLPSDRFSAERTGGSVSTLTIQRTQQEDSAVYLCASSSGLAGGRETQYFGPGTRLLVL.

This rearrangement joins TRBV15 to TRBJ2-1; 9 bases match TRBD2. The V gene's germline CDR1 is LNHNV and CDR2 YYDKDF (reference sequence). V lost 0 bases to trimming and J lost 8 bases; unmatched junction nucleotides: 14. The CDR3 consists of 18 residues. The CDR3 here is CATSRDKAGGPLAHEQFF. The CDR3, as DNA: TGTGCCACCAGCAGAGATAAGGCGGGGGGGCCTCTTGCGCATGAGCAGTTCTTC.

This clone appeared once. The V call is TRBV7-2, the J call TRBJ2-1, with 9 bases matching TRBD2. The ends lost 7 bases at V and 8 bases at J; junction bases unmatched: 12. Germline V gene sequence: CDR1 SGHTA, CDR2 FQGNSA. The CDR3 consists of 15 residues. Here the CDR3 DNA reads TGTGCCAGCACCCTTTTGGGGACTAGCCAGGATGAGCAGTTCTTC. This codes for CASTLLGTSQDEQFF.